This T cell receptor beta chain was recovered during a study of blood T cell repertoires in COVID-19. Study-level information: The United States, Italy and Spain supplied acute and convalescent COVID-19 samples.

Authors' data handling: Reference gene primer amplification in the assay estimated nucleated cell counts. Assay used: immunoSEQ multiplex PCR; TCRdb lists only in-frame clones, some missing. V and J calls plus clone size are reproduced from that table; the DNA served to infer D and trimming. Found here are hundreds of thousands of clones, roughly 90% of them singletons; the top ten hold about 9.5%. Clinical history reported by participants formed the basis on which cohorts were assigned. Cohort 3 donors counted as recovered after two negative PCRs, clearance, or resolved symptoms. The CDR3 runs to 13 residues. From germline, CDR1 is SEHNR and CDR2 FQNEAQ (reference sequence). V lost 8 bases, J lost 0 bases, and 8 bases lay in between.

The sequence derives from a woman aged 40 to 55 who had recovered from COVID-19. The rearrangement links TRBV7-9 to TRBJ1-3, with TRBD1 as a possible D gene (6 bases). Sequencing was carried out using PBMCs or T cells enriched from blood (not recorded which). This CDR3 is CASGQYSGNTIYF. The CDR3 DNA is TGTGCCAGCGGACAGTACTCTGGAAACACCATATATTTT.